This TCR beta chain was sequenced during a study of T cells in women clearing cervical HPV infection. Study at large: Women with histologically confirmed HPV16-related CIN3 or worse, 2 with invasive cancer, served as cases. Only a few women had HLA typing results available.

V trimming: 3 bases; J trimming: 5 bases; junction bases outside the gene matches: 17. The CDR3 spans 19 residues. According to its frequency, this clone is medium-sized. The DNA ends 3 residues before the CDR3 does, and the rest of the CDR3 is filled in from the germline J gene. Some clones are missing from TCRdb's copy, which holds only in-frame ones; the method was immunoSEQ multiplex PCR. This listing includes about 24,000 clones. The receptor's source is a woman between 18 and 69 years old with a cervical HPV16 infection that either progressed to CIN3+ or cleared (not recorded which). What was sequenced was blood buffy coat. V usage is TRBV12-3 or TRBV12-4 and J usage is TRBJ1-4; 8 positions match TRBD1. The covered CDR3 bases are TGTGCCAGCAGTTTGAAGAGGTGGGGGGCGGGGGACAGGAATGAAAAA. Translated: CASSLKRWGAGDRNEK. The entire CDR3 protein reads CASSLKRWGAGDRNEKLFF.